The present T cell receptor (beta chain) was sequenced within a study of post-analysis software for immune sequencing data. Study in general: Courses of disease covered relapsing-remitting, secondary progressive and progressive-relapsing multiple sclerosis.

Unique molecular identifiers had been added to the TCR beta cDNA libraries. TCRdb redid the calling of the PCR reads with MiXCR, one entry per CDR3 protein. The sample has roughly 700,000 distinct CDR3 sequences, just under 30% seen once; the top ten hold under 0.7%. This clonotype was found a few times. Antigen specificity is unknown. The study, taken as a whole, reports: TRBV5-6, TRBV5-1 and TRBV20-1 belonged to a set of a handful of TRBV segments that were more frequent in patients than controls.

This CDR3 region has 16 residues. The V segment lost 5 bases and the J segment 5 bases; nucleotides outside the gene matches: 9. Germline V gene lookup returns CDR1 SGHAT and CDR2 FQNNGV. The TCR was taken from a girl aged 10-17 years with multiple sclerosis. The chain couples TRBV11-2 to TRBJ2-5; 12 nucleotides agree with TRBD2. The source material was blood. The CDR3, as DNA: TGTGCCAGCAGCGCCGCACGACTAGCGGGGGTGGAGACCCAGTACTTC. It is translated as CASSAARLAGVETQYF.